These 11 T cell receptor beta chains were all obtained from the same sample, sequenced in a study of blood T cell repertoires in COVID-19. Measured with immunoSEQ multiplex PCR; TCRdb has only the in-frame clones, and not every one. The sample lists roughly 160,000 clones, around 80% occurring once. The source material was peripheral blood. The source is a woman aged 65 to 85 who had recovered from COVID-19.

The rearrangement uses TRBV28 and TRBJ1-5; no firm D call. The V gene lost 6 bases and the J gene lost 4 bases, with 7 bases spanning the gap. The CDR3 length is 12 residues. Germline CDR1 MDHEN, CDR2 SYDVKM. This chain's CDR3 is CASSRPNQPQHF. The CDR3 bases are TGTGCCAGCAGCAGGCCAAATCAGCCCCAGCATTTT. Variable domain in full (rest from reference TRBV28 and TRBJ1-5): DVKVTQSSRYLVKRTGEKVFLECVQDMDHENMFWYRQDPGLGLRLIYFSYDVKMKEKGDIPEGYSVSREKKERFSLILESASTNQTSMYLCASSRPNQPQHFGDGTRLSIL.

The table lists this clone with a few counts. V gene TRBV11-2 combines with J gene TRBJ1-1; maybe TRBD1 (5 bases). The CDR3 runs to 16 residues. V lost 1 base and J lost 1, with 13 bases in between. Germline CDR1 SGHAT, CDR2 FQNNGV. CDR3 sequence: CASSLVGGDPNTEAFF. The CDR3 DNA is TGTGCCAGCAGCTTAGTGGGGGGGGACCCGAACACTGAAGCTTTCTTT. Full variable domain (missing parts from reference TRBV11-2 and TRBJ1-1): EAGVAQSPRYKIIEKRQSVAFWCNPISGHATLYWYQQILGQGPKLLIQFQNNGVVDDSQLPKDRFSAERLKGVDSTLKIQPAKLEDSAVYLCASSLVGGDPNTEAFFGQGTRLTVV.

This rearrangement joins TRBV7-9 to TRBJ2-5; 8 bases are shared with TRBD1. CDR3 size: 13 residues. In germline, CDR1 is SEHNR, CDR2 FQNEAQ (reference sequence). V was clipped by 4 bases and J by 12 bases; unmatched bases: 10. The CDR3 loop reads CASSSGQGPPEYF. In DNA, the CDR3 is TGTGCCAGCAGCTCAGGACAGGGACCTCCCGAGTACTTC. The full variable domain, rest sourced from reference TRBV7-9 and TRBJ2-5, is DTGVSQNPRHKITKRGQNVTFRCDPISEHNRLYWYRQTLGQGPEFLTYFQNEAQLEKSRLLSDRFSAERPKGSFSTLEIQRTEQGDSAMYLCASSSGQGPPEYFGPGTRLLVL.

The chain has TRBV3-1 (or the pseudogene TRBV3-2) and TRBJ1-1; tentatively, D is TRBD1 (6 bases). V lost 5 bases and J 8 bases, leaving 15 bases between the germline ends. CDR3 length equals 13 residues. Germline loops: CDR1 LGHDT, CDR2 YNNKEL (reference sequence). The CDR3 sequence is CASSARQVGEAFF. The CDR3, as DNA: TGTGCCAGCAGCGCCCGACAGGTAGGGGAAGCTTTCTTT.

The chain has TRBV7-3 and TRBJ1-1; D remains unclear. This CDR3 is built from 13 residues. Deletions cut 3 bases from V and 6 bases from J, with 11 bases between. Germline CDR1 SGHTA, CDR2 FQGTGA. The CDR3 DNA reads TGTGCCAGCAGCTTGGGTTCGGGGTCTGAAGCTTTCTTT. Translated: CASSLGSGSEAFF.

The chain is built from TRBV18 and TRBJ2-3; 9 bases are a match to TRBD1. The CDR3 consists of 17 residues. CDR1 is KGHSH, CDR2 LQKENI, per germline. V lost 2 bases to trimming and J lost 0 bases; unmatched junction nucleotides: 6. The chain's CDR3 is CASSPTGTGISTDTQYF. The CDR3 coding sequence is TGTGCCAGCTCACCAACCGGGACAGGGATTAGCACAGATACGCAGTATTTT.

The V gene is TRBV13, the J gene TRBJ2-3; a weak D match, TRBD2 (6 bases). Germline V gene data show CDR1 as PRHDT and CDR2 as FYEKMQ (reference sequence). V was trimmed by 0 bases and J by 6 bases, leaving 13 bases between them. The CDR3 contains 15 residues. CDR3 in DNA: TGTGCCAGCAGCTTAGGGGCCCGGGGGAGGGATACGCAGTATTTT. Translation gives CASSLGARGRDTQYF.

The V and J genes are TRBV28 and TRBJ2-7, with TRBD1 matching 9 bases. Germline values: CDR1 MDHEN, CDR2 SYDVKM. The CDR3 runs 15 residues. V trimming: 6 bases; J trimming: 3 bases; junction bases outside the gene matches: 9. The DNA for the CDR3 is TGTGCCAGCAGCTCCAAACAGGGGGCGGGCTACGAGCAGTACTTC. Protein: CASSSKQGAGYEQYF.

The rearrangement joins TRBV19 to TRBJ1-5; D is unclear. Germline CDR1 LNHDA, CDR2 SQIVND (reference sequence). The V and J ends lost 7 bases and 6 bases respectively, with 16 bases between them. The CDR3 extends over 14 amino acids. The CDR3 nucleotides read TGTGCCAGTACCAGGAGGCAGGCCGGTCAGCCCCAGCATTTT. Protein product: CASTRRQAGQPQHF.

As concerns this clone: Other DNA sequences in this specimen translate into the identical CDR3. The chain couples TRBV5-1 to TRBJ2-5, with 8 nucleotides matching TRBD1. This CDR3 is 16 amino acids long. J was trimmed by 5 bases and V by 4 bases; bases with no gene match: 13. Looked up from germline, CDR1 is SGHRS and CDR2 is YFSETQ. CDR3 in amino acids: CASSPPTGATGETQYF. In DNA, the CDR3 is TGCGCCAGCAGCCCTCCGACAGGGGCCACGGGGGAGACCCAGTACTTC.

Only a few counts were recorded for this clone. V gene TRBV3-1 (or the pseudogene TRBV3-2) combines with J gene TRBJ2-3; D possibly corresponds to TRBD2 (5 bases). The CDR3 sequence is 15 residues long. Trimming took off 4 bases at V and 2 bases at J, with 13 bases between the two ends. CDR1 LGHDT and CDR2 YNNKEL come from the germline V gene (reference sequence). The CDR3: CASSLRSGATDTQYF. CDR3 nucleotide sequence: TGTGCCAGCAGCCTCCGAAGCGGTGCCACAGATACGCAGTATTTT.